The T cell receptor (beta chain) under discussion was sequenced for a study of T cells in localized non-small cell lung cancer. Generated by immunoSEQ multiplex PCR, the TCRdb table keeps only in-frame clones and is missing some. The sample holds 2,600 or so clones, over 20% seen once. This CDR3 spans 19 amino acids. Trimming pared 3 bases from V and 4 bases from J, leaving 27 bases between. The V gene's germline CDR1 is SGHNT and CDR2 YENEEA. This sequence originates from a woman aged 35 to 75 with stage I lung adenocarcinoma. Sequenced here: normal lung tissue next to the tumor, sampled before any cancer treatment. J is TRBJ2-5 and V is TRBV11-3; maybe TRBD1 (5 bases). In nucleotides, the CDR3 is TGTGCCAGCAGCTTTCTCACAACGCCCCTGGCAGGGTTTCGAGAGACCCAGTACTTC. It specifies CASSFLTTPLAGFRETQYF.